A selection of T cell receptor beta chains follows, all from one sample in a study of long-term antiretroviral therapy in people with HIV. Using immunoSEQ multiplex PCR, the repertoire was profiled, and TCRdb retains in-frame clones only, with some absent. The top ten hold under 5% of the sample, which has 30,000 to 50,000 clones, less than 90% seen once. Material: unsorted PBMCs, obtained 1.2 years after starting antiretroviral therapy. The receptor set was obtained from a woman aged 45-65 years with HIV. CDR3s include the opening cysteine and the closing phenylalanine or tryptophan. D genes are given only for firm matches. Clone sizes are given selectively: once, few, many, or a class where the clone is expanded.

cdr3_nt | cdr3_aa | d_call | clone_size | j_call | v_call
TGTGCCAGCAGCTTGGAGGGGGGGGAGACCCAGTACTTC | CASSLEGGETQYF | - | - | TRBJ2-5 | TRBV5-6
TGTGCCATCAGTGTGGACAGGGGGTACGAGCAGTACTTC | CAISVDRGYEQYF | TRBD1 | - | TRBJ2-7 | TRBV10-3
TGTGCCAGCAGCGTAGGGCGGTATAATTCACCCCTCCACTTT | CASSVGRYNSPLHF | - | once | TRBJ1-6 | TRBV9
TGTGCTAGCAGCTTAGGAAATAACTATGGCTACACCTTC | CASSLGNNYGYTF | - | - | TRBJ1-2 | TRBV7-9
TGTGCCATCAGTGAGCCGTCGGGCTACAATGAGCAGTTCTTC | CAISEPSGYNEQFF | - | - | TRBJ2-1 | TRBV10-3
TGCGCCAGCAGTCAATCTCCGGGACAGGGGTCGCTTCCTCCCTACGAGCAGTACTTC | CASSQSPGQGSLPPYEQYF | TRBD1 | - | TRBJ2-7 | TRBV23-1
TGTGCCAGCAGCTTCTCCGGGAGCCAAGAGACCCAGTACTTC | CASSFSGSQETQYF | - | - | TRBJ2-5 | TRBV5-4
TGTGCCAGCAGCTTATTGGGACAGCCAAAATTCTCCTACGAGCAGTACTTC | CASSLLGQPKFSYEQYF | TRBD1 | - | TRBJ2-7 | TRBV7-6
TGTGCCAGCAGTCCGGGACAGAGGGGTCGCGGTGAGCAGTTCTTC | CASSPGQRGRGEQFF | TRBD1 | - | TRBJ2-1 | TRBV6-1
TGTGCCAGCAGCCCTACAGGGGGCGGAAATGAAAAACTGTTTTTT | CASSPTGGGNEKLFF | TRBD1 | - | TRBJ1-4 | TRBV2
TGTGCCAGCAGTGAAAGTAGGGATTCACCCCTCCACTTT | CASSESRDSPLHF | - | - | TRBJ1-6 | TRBV6-1
TGTGCCAGCAGTGTTCTAGCGGGGGGGCCAGAGACCCAGTACTTC | CASSVLAGGPETQYF | TRBD2 | - | TRBJ2-5 | TRBV27
TGTGCCAGCAGCTTAGCGCTAATGGGGGATACGCAGTATTTT | CASSLALMGDTQYF | - | - | TRBJ2-3 | TRBV7-9
TGTGCCAGCAGTGTGGCAGGCGAGCAGCCCCAGCATTTT | CASSVAGEQPQHF | - | - | TRBJ1-5 | TRBV2
TGTGCCAGCAGTGAGCGACAGGGGGAGAACACTGAAGCTTTCTTT | CASSERQGENTEAFF | TRBD1 | - | TRBJ1-1 | TRBV6-1
TGTGCCAGCTCACCACAGAATTTAGGGGGCCCGGAGACCCAGTACTTC | CASSPQNLGGPETQYF | TRBD1 | - | TRBJ2-5 | TRBV18
TGTGCCAGCTCAACCGGGACAGGGAAATCCGGATTGCCCCAGCATTTT | CASSTGTGKSGLPQHF | TRBD1 | - | TRBJ1-5 | TRBV18
TGTGCCAGCTCACCTTTACAGGGCCAGGGTGCTAATGAAAAACTGTTTTTT | CASSPLQGQGANEKLFF | - | - | TRBJ1-4 | TRBV18
TGTGCCAGCAGCCAGGGGAGGGACAGGGAAGCCTACGAGCAGTACTTC | CASSQGRDREAYEQYF | TRBD1 | few | TRBJ2-7 | TRBV4-2
TGTGCCCCGGCGAGAATTGACTCCTATAATTCACCCCTCCACTTT | CAPARIDSYNSPLHF | - | - | TRBJ1-6 | TRBV7-9
TGTGCCAGCACCTCGGGACAGGTAAATGGCTACACCTTC | CASTSGQVNGYTF | TRBD1 | - | TRBJ1-2 | TRBV7-3
TGTGCCAGCAGTCGGGAGGGGGGCAGGAGTGGCTACACCTTC | CASSREGGRSGYTF | - | - | TRBJ1-2 | TRBV6-5
TGTGCCAGCAGTGGGGGGGCTGGAAACACCATATATTTT | CASSGGAGNTIYF | - | - | TRBJ1-3 | TRBV2
TGTGCCAGCAGCTTAGGGGGTAGCAATCAGCCCCAGCATTTT | CASSLGGSNQPQHF | - | few | TRBJ1-5 | TRBV11-3
TGTGCCAGCAGTGAAGCAGGTGGAAACACCATATATTTT | CASSEAGGNTIYF | - | - | TRBJ1-3 | TRBV2
TGTGCCAGCAGGGGGGGATCGCCCCAGCATTTT | CASRGGSPQHF | - | - | TRBJ1-5 | TRBV6-6
TGTGCCACCAGCGCCCTAACTAGCGGGAGCACAGATACGCAGTATTTT | CATSALTSGSTDTQYF | TRBD2 | few | TRBJ2-3 | TRBV15
TGTGCCAGCAGCTTAACTAGACTAGCGGGGACCGGGGAGCTGTTTTTT | CASSLTRLAGTGELFF | TRBD2 | - | TRBJ2-2 | TRBV7-3
TGCGCCAGCAGCCAAGGGCAGGGAGGGTCCCACGAGCAGTACTTC | CASSQGQGGSHEQYF | TRBD2 | - | TRBJ2-7 | TRBV4-3
TGTGCCAGCAGCCCCGACGGTAATCAGCCCCAGCATTTT | CASSPDGNQPQHF | - | - | TRBJ1-5 | TRBV7-9
TGTGCCAGCAGTTCTTACAGCGGCTCTAGCACAGATACGCAGTATTTT | CASSSYSGSSTDTQYF | - | - | TRBJ2-3 | TRBV6-5
TGTGCCAGCAGTGAGGGCAGGGGGTATGGCTACACCTTC | CASSEGRGYGYTF | TRBD1 | once | TRBJ1-2 | TRBV25-1
TGTGCCAGCAGCGGTATAAACAGTAATGGCTACACCTTC | CASSGINSNGYTF | - | once | TRBJ1-2 | TRBV6-5
TGTGCCAGCAGTTACGGGGGACACCCCTATGGCTACACCTTC | CASSYGGHPYGYTF | - | - | TRBJ1-2 | TRBV6-5
TGTGCCTGGGTGGCAGATATCAACACTGAAGCTTTCTTT | CAWVADINTEAFF | - | - | TRBJ1-1 | TRBV30
TGTGCCAGCAGCTTAACCCAGCGGGGGAGCGCAGATACGCAGTATTTT | CASSLTQRGSADTQYF | TRBD2 | - | TRBJ2-3 | TRBV7-3
TGCGCCAGCAGCCAAGATATGGCGACAGGGTCGAACACTGAAGCTTTCTTT | CASSQDMATGSNTEAFF | TRBD1 | once | TRBJ1-1 | TRBV4-3
TGTGCCAGTAGCTTAGTGGGGGGAGCGAAGAATCAGCCCCAGCATTTT | CASSLVGGAKNQPQHF | - | - | TRBJ1-5 | TRBV11-2
TGTGCCAGCAGCGTAGACGGGGGCCAACCCTACGAGCAGTACTTC | CASSVDGGQPYEQYF | - | - | TRBJ2-7 | TRBV9
TGTGCCATCAGTGTCTCAGCGGGAACAGGACCACTATCCTACAATGAGCAGTTCTTC | CAISVSAGTGPLSYNEQFF | TRBD2 | - | TRBJ2-1 | TRBV10-3
TGTGCCAGCAGTTCCGGGACAGGGGGCCCGTACGAGCAGTACTTC | CASSSGTGGPYEQYF | TRBD1 | - | TRBJ2-7 | TRBV6-4
TGTGCCAGCAGTTACTCAGCAGGGGGGCCGACAGATACGCAGTATTTT | CASSYSAGGPTDTQYF | - | - | TRBJ2-3 | TRBV6-5
TGCGCCAGCAGCCTCGTAGGGGGCGTTGGGGCCAACGTCCTGACTTTC | CASSLVGGVGANVLTF | TRBD1 | - | TRBJ2-6 | TRBV4-1
TGCAGCGTTGAAGATCTTGCGGAGAGCTCTGGGGCCAACGTCCTGACTTTC | CSVEDLAESSGANVLTF | - | - | TRBJ2-6 | TRBV29-1
TGTGCCAGCAGCTTACAGGGCTACGAGCAGTACTTC | CASSLQGYEQYF | - | - | TRBJ2-7 | TRBV5-8
TGTGCCAGCAGCTTAGGGAGGGTGCATAATTCACCCCTCCACTTT | CASSLGRVHNSPLHF | - | - | TRBJ1-6 | TRBV7-2